This paragraph covers one TCR beta chain sequence. Its antigen remains unknown. The data were obtained in a study of T cell responses to AZD1222 COVID-19 vaccine. General study points: Targeting of unmutated variant regions was reportedly seen in nearly half of spike-specific TCRs. Samples come after the peak T cell response, not at day 14. Donors were mostly white British, more females; clonal diversity possibly underestimated. Only six or seven AZD1222 recipients were seropositive at baseline.

Some clones are missing from TCRdb's copy, which holds only in-frame ones; the method was immunoSEQ multiplex PCR. The table lists 95,000 to 150,000 clones, approximately 90% of them singletons. V dropped 0 bases and J dropped 0 bases, with 12 bases sitting between them. Looked up from germline, CDR1 is SGHDN and CDR2 is FVKESK. This CDR3 has 17 amino acids. The rearrangement links TRBV14 to TRBJ1-3, with D possibly being TRBD1 (5 bases). This specimen consisted of peripheral blood, obtained on day 0 of AZD1222 vaccination. The clonotype was recovered from an adult in good health. CDR3 sequence reads: CASSQDRRGYSGNTIYF. The CDR3 DNA is TGTGCCAGCAGCCAAGATCGACGGGGCTACTCTGGAAACACCATATATTTT.